The count of the clone carrying this T cell receptor beta chain is one. What it binds is unknown. CDR3 length: 17 residues. V was clipped by 0 bases and J by 2 bases, with 15 bases between them. Germline V gives CDR1 SGHDT, CDR2 YYEEEE. This specimen belongs to a study of shared clonotypes between healthy human individuals. Background on the study: The plates for each donor numbered three CD4 naive, three CD4 memory, two CD8 naive and one CD8 memory.

Broader study findings: The low donor count limited represented genetic and exposure-history diversity.

The repertoire was sequenced with immunoSEQ multiplex PCR; TCRdb's copy has only in-frame clones and lacks some. The repertoire holds some 2.3 million clones, with 80% to 95% as singletons. Both subsets, CD45RA+ naive and CD45RA-negative memory, were split from the CD4+ cells. This receptor was obtained from a man between 18 and 35 years old in good health. Some clones in this sample may be carry-over from other donors' samples. Material for sequencing was naive CD4+ T cells from PBMCs. The subset: CD45RA+ positively selected. The V and J genes are TRBV5-6 and TRBJ1-5; D is undetermined. CDR3 protein: CASSLGLEAGGNQPQHF. The CDR3 nucleotides are TGTGCCAGCAGCTTGGGCTTAGAGGCCGGGGGCAATCAGCCCCAGCATTTT. The full variable domain, its missing parts supplied by reference TRBV5-6 and TRBJ1-5, is DAGVTQSPTHLIKTRGQQVTLRCSPKSGHDTVSWYQQALGQGPQFIFQYYEEEERQRGNFPDRFSGHQFPNYSSELNVNALLLGDSALYLCASSLGLEAGGNQPQHFGDGTRLSIL.